The 5 T cell receptor beta chains listed next were all sequenced from one sample in a study of T-cell reconstitution after alpha-beta-depleted transplantation in children (dated by TCRdb to between 2015 and 2016). The library came from PCR. Data came from an Illumina HiSeq 2500. Molecular barcoding was employed in the preparation of TCR libraries, with unique molecular identifiers being used to normalize TCRbeta repertoire quantification. TCRdb trimmed public reads at Q25 via fastp, called clones via MiXCR and kept in-frame beta chains. Under each unique CDR3 protein, matching rows form one entry showing the most common genes and DNA. The sample has approximately 800,000 distinct CDR3 sequences on record, 15% to 20% of them singletons. The top ten constitute 5% of the sample. Reading the label with the study, this specimen's treatment or condition is: allogeneic hematopoietic cell transplantation with graft depleted of TCRalphabeta T cells and CD19 B cells.

The starting material was PBMCs, mostly from graft donor cells, obtained 360 days after TCRalphabeta/CD19-depleted stem cell transplant. The receptors come from a male patient younger than 18 who had a stem cell transplant for acute lymphoblastic leukemia, so the T cells may come from the graft donor.

This clonotype was counted only a few times. The rearrangement joins TRBV3-1 to TRBJ2-3; D gene ambiguous. CDR3 size: 11 residues. V was clipped by 8 bases and J by 6 bases, with 9 bases between them. Germline V gene lookup returns CDR1 LGHDT and CDR2 YNNKEL (reference sequence). CDR3 bases: TGTGCCAGCTTCGGGTGGGATACGCAGTATTTT. Its protein product is CASFGWDTQYF.

This clonotype came up many times. This chain joins TRBV9 and TRBJ2-1; 9 bases are shared with TRBD1. Germline loops: CDR1 SGDLS, CDR2 YYNGEE. CDR3 size: 15 residues. V shed 2 bases, J shed 6 bases, and the junction held 6 bases outside the gene matches. In DNA, the CDR3 is TGTGCCAGCAGCGTCGGACAGGGGTTGGGCAATGAGCAGTTCTTC. Protein: CASSVGQGLGNEQFF.

There are a few counts of this clonotype. This chain connects TRBV20-1 to TRBJ2-7; 10 bases map to TRBD2. Trimming took 5 bases from V and 2 from J; bases not matched to a gene: 6. Per the germline V gene, CDR1 is DFQATT and CDR2 is SNEGSKA (reference sequence). The CDR3 totals 14 residues. The CDR3 nucleotides read TGCAGTGCTGCTAGCGGGAGAGGGCCCTACGAGCAGTACTTC. Translating gives CSAASGRGPYEQYF.

This clonotype was recorded a few times. This chain connects TRBV12-3 or TRBV12-4 to TRBJ2-5; 7 nucleotides agree with TRBD1. The V and J ends lost 5 bases and 1 base, in that order; junction bases with no gene match: 7. The CDR3 totals 15 residues. DNA for the CDR3: TGTGCCAGCAGTCGCCGACAGGGACCCCAAGAGACCCAGTACTTC. Translation: CASSRRQGPQETQYF.

The rearrangement uses TRBV15 and TRBJ2-7; a possible D gene is TRBD2 (5 bases). CDR1 LNHNV and CDR2 YYDKDF come from the germline V gene (reference sequence). Deletions cut 0 bases from V and 4 bases from J, with 19 bases between. CDR3 length: 17 residues. CDR3 DNA: TGTGCCACCAGCAGAGATCGGGTGGCTAGCTCGGGATACGAGCAGTACTTC. This encodes CATSRDRVASSGYEQYF.